Listed below are T cell receptor beta chains from one sample, sequenced in a study of blood T cell repertoires in COVID-19. Libraries were prepared by immunoSEQ multiplex PCR; TCRdb keeps only in-frame clonotypes and omits some of them. This table has 250,000 to 350,000 clones, roughly nine tenths appearing once. Sample: PBMCs or T cells enriched from blood (not recorded which). The receptors stem from a woman in her 30s who had recovered from COVID-19. CDR3s include the opening cysteine and the closing phenylalanine or tryptophan. The order of the fields is clone size, J gene, D gene, V gene, CDR3 DNA, CDR3 protein. The D gene is left open where the match is weak. Size is stated for part of the rows, as once, few or many counts, or as a class when the clone is expanded.

clone_size: NA
j_call: TRBJ2-3
d_call: NA
v_call: TRBV9
cdr3_nt: TGTGCCAGCAGCGCGCCCCCTTGGGGCGGGGGCCCCCCGGATACGCAGTATTTT
cdr3_aa: CASSAPPWGGGPPDTQYF

clone_size: once
j_call: TRBJ1-5
d_call: NA
v_call: TRBV19
cdr3_nt: TGTGCCAGTACTATACGGGGGAGGGCTCAGCCCCAGCATTTT
cdr3_aa: CASTIRGRAQPQHF

clone_size: NA
j_call: TRBJ2-5
d_call: TRBD1
v_call: TRBV10-3
cdr3_nt: TGTGCCATCAGTGATACGGACAGGGGTCGGGAGACCCAGTACTTC
cdr3_aa: CAISDTDRGRETQYF

clone_size: NA
j_call: TRBJ2-3
d_call: NA
v_call: TRBV5-1
cdr3_nt: TGCGCCAGCAGTGGAGTGAGCACAGATACGCAGTATTTT
cdr3_aa: CASSGVSTDTQYF

clone_size: NA
j_call: TRBJ2-2
d_call: TRBD1
v_call: TRBV19
cdr3_nt: TGTGCCAGGACAGGGGATAAAGGCACCGGGGAGCTGTTTTTT
cdr3_aa: CARTGDKGTGELFF

clone_size: few
j_call: TRBJ1-2
d_call: TRBD1
v_call: TRBV6-4
cdr3_nt: TGTGCCAGCAGTGACCCCGGACAGGGCGCGGGCTACACCTTC
cdr3_aa: CASSDPGQGAGYTF

clone_size: NA
j_call: TRBJ1-2
d_call: TRBD1
v_call: TRBV6-5
cdr3_nt: TGTGCCAGCAGCCACATGGACAGGGTCCCGGATGGCTACACCTTC
cdr3_aa: CASSHMDRVPDGYTF

clone_size: NA
j_call: TRBJ1-5
d_call: NA
v_call: TRBV18
cdr3_nt: TGTGCCAGCTCTGTCGGCGGTAGCAATCAGCCCCAGCATTTT
cdr3_aa: CASSVGGSNQPQHF

clone_size: NA
j_call: TRBJ1-2
d_call: NA
v_call: TRBV11-3
cdr3_nt: TGTGCCAGCAGCTTAGATCGGAGGGGCTATGGCTACACCTTC
cdr3_aa: CASSLDRRGYGYTF

clone_size: NA
j_call: TRBJ1-2
d_call: TRBD1
v_call: TRBV7-9
cdr3_nt: TGTGCCAGCAGCCTAGGACAGGGATTGGACGGCTACACCTTC
cdr3_aa: CASSLGQGLDGYTF

clone_size: NA
j_call: TRBJ2-7
d_call: TRBD1
v_call: TRBV5-6
cdr3_nt: TGTGCCAGCAGCTTGGTTGACAGGGTCTTCGAGCAGTACTTC
cdr3_aa: CASSLVDRVFEQYF

clone_size: NA
j_call: TRBJ2-5
d_call: NA
v_call: TRBV7-9
cdr3_nt: TGTGCCAGCAGCCCTAGGAGTGCGAGAGATTCGGCCCAGTACTTC
cdr3_aa: CASSPRSARDSAQYF

clone_size: NA
j_call: TRBJ2-1
d_call: TRBD1
v_call: TRBV12-3/TRBV12-4
cdr3_nt: TGTGCCAGCAGTGCACAGGGGGGAGATGAGCAGTTCTTC
cdr3_aa: CASSAQGGDEQFF

clone_size: NA
j_call: TRBJ1-5
d_call: NA
v_call: TRBV27
cdr3_nt: TGTGCCAGCAGTTTAATGGGGGCGAGGAATCAGCCCCAGCATTTT
cdr3_aa: CASSLMGARNQPQHF

clone_size: NA
j_call: TRBJ1-2
d_call: NA
v_call: TRBV6-6
cdr3_nt: TGTGCCAGCAGTTTGGGCCAACCCAGCTATGGCTACACCTTC
cdr3_aa: CASSLGQPSYGYTF

clone_size: NA
j_call: TRBJ1-5
d_call: NA
v_call: TRBV27
cdr3_nt: TGTGCCAGCAGTTTAACAGGCAATCAGCCCCAGCATTTT
cdr3_aa: CASSLTGNQPQHF

clone_size: NA
j_call: TRBJ2-3
d_call: NA
v_call: TRBV5-1
cdr3_nt: TGCGCCAGCAGCTTGCAACAGAGCTACACAGATACGCAGTATTTT
cdr3_aa: CASSLQQSYTDTQYF

clone_size: NA
j_call: TRBJ1-6
d_call: TRBD1
v_call: TRBV5-4
cdr3_nt: TGTGCCAGCAGCAAGGGGACAGAATCACCCCTCCACTTT
cdr3_aa: CASSKGTESPLHF